This T cell receptor beta chain was identified during a study of regulatory T cells in long-lasting Graves disease. The time point was: newly diagnosed GD, antithyroid drugs for less than 3 months. From PBMCs, RNA was extracted and then used to make the TCR library. At least ten counts were recorded for this clonotype. CDR3-region Arm-PCR and iRepertoire HTBI primers produced the TCR beta libraries. TCRdb reprocessed the multiplex PCR reads with MiXCR, giving one entry per CDR3 protein. The sample yields a few hundred thousand distinct CDR3 sequences, 20% seen once. V was cut by 2 bases and J by 5 bases, with 6 bases left in between. Germline-derived CDR1 and CDR2 are KGHSH and LQKENI. The CDR3 sequence is 12 residues long.

Sequenced here: peripheral blood mononuclear cells (PBMCs), sampled at new diagnosis, from a patient treated with antithyroid drugs. This chain links TRBV18 with TRBJ1-2, with no clear D. The TCR comes from a female donor with Graves disease. The CDR3, as DNA: TGTGCCAGCTCACCAGGGGAATATGGCTACACCTTC. The encoded protein is CASSPGEYGYTF.